These 28 T cell receptor beta chains were all obtained from the same sample, sequenced in a study of blood T cell repertoires in COVID-19. Repertoires were generated with immunoSEQ multiplex PCR, while TCRdb's copy carries only in-frame clones and drops some. The top ten clones hold around 14% of a sample with tens of thousands of clones, roughly 81% of them seen once. The sample was peripheral blood. The source of these receptors is a woman between 65 and 79 years old in a cohort sampled during active COVID-19.

This chain connects TRBV3-1 (or the pseudogene TRBV3-2) to TRBJ1-6; D is undetermined. CDR3 length: 14 residues. Germline CDR1 is LGHDT and CDR2 is YNNKEL (reference sequence). V was trimmed by 4 bases and J by 6 bases, leaving 10 bases between them. Here the CDR3 reads CASSPQIRNSPLHF. The CDR3 nucleotides are TGTGCCAGCAGCCCACAGATTCGTAATTCACCCCTCCACTTT.

The chain recombines TRBV5-1 with TRBJ2-1; 10 bases match TRBD2. Trimming at V came to 1 base and at J to 6 bases, leaving 4 bases not matched to a gene. CDR1 is SGHRS, CDR2 YFSETQ, per germline. The CDR3 extends over 15 amino acids. CDR3 sequence reads: CASSLMASGSNEQFF. The DNA for the CDR3 is TGCGCCAGCAGCTTGATGGCTAGCGGGAGCAATGAGCAGTTCTTC.

This chain uses TRBV7-2 with TRBJ1-1; 7 bases match TRBD1. Trimming at V came to 5 bases and at J to 5 bases, leaving 5 bases not matched to a gene. Germline-derived CDR1 and CDR2 are SGHTA and FQGNSA. This CDR3 contains 13 residues. The CDR3 DNA reads as TGTGCCAGCAGCACCGACAGGGAGACTGAAGCTTTCTTT. Its translation is CASSTDRETEAFF.

This clone has only one observation. The chain recombines TRBV18 with TRBJ2-7, with TRBD1 matching over 9 bases. The CDR3 runs 18 residues. The ends lost 3 bases at V and 0 bases at J; junction bases unmatched: 12. CDR1 and CDR2 (germline): KGHSH, LQKENI. Written as DNA, the CDR3 is TGTGCCAGCTCACCTCGATACTTGGGACAGGGAAGCTCCTACGAGCAGTACTTC. Translated: CASSPRYLGQGSSYEQYF.

J is TRBJ2-5 and V is TRBV6-1; D is perhaps TRBD2 (6 bases). Germline V gene lookup returns CDR1 MNHNS and CDR2 SASEGT. The CDR3 sequence is 14 residues long. V shed 6 bases and J shed 2 bases, with 13 bases lying between them. As DNA, the CDR3 is TGTGCCAGCAGCTCGCTAGCGTTTCAAGAGACCCAGTACTTC. It yields the protein CASSSLAFQETQYF.

This clone has only one observation. The J gene is TRBJ2-1, the V gene TRBV19; D is perhaps TRBD2 (6 bases). CDR1 and CDR2 from the germline V gene are LNHDA and SQIVND (reference sequence). V was clipped by 2 bases and J by 2 bases, with 13 bases between them. CDR3 length: 16 residues. CDR3 protein: CASSIFSRGTYNEQFF. The CDR3 region has the DNA TGTGCCAGTAGTATATTTTCTCGGGGGACCTACAATGAGCAGTTCTTC.

V usage is TRBV6-5 and J usage is TRBJ1-2; D is unclear. The CDR3 extends over 14 amino acids. In germline, CDR1 is MNHEY, CDR2 SVGAGI. V was pared by 5 bases and J by 2 bases, with 12 bases between. In nucleotides, the CDR3 is TGTGCCAGCAGTAGCGCCGGCCGCAACTATGGCTACACCTTC. Translated, it gives CASSSAGRNYGYTF.

This chain uses TRBV5-1 with TRBJ2-2; D is perhaps TRBD1 (8 bases). This CDR3 contains 16 residues. The germline CDR1 and CDR2 sequences are SGHRS and YFSETQ. V lost 4 bases, J lost 7 bases, and 20 bases lay in between. CDR3: CASSAQGAGAGGELFF. CDR3 bases: TGCGCCAGCAGCGCCCAGGGGGCGGGAGCTGGCGGGGAGCTGTTTTTT.

This clone was observed once. This chain links TRBV5-4 with TRBJ2-1; 10 bases line up with TRBD2. Trimming removed 9 bases from V and 0 bases from J; junction bases left unmatched: 15. CDR1 and CDR2 from the germline V gene are SGHNT and YYREEE (reference sequence). The CDR3 spans 18 residues. The CDR3 loop is CATQRLAGVGSSYNEQFF. CDR3 nucleotides: TGTGCCACTCAACGGCTAGCGGGGGTGGGGAGCTCCTACAATGAGCAGTTCTTC.

The rearrangement joins TRBV6-5 to TRBJ2-1; 7 positions agree with TRBD2. V shed 0 bases and J 7 bases; nucleotides not matched to a gene: 3. CDR3 length: 14 amino acids. Germline V gene lookup returns CDR1 MNHEY and CDR2 SVGAGI. CDR3 DNA sequence: TGTGCCAGCAGTTACTCGGGAGGGCCTAATGAGCAGTTCTTC. Protein sequence: CASSYSGGPNEQFF.

The V call is TRBV4-3, the J call TRBJ1-6; D gene uncertain. This CDR3 is 18 amino acids long. The ends were cut back, 0 bases at V and 8 bases at J, with 20 bases in the middle. CDR1 LGHNA and CDR2 YSLEER come from the germline V gene. CDR3 protein: CASSQDPPGLDGYSPLHF. As DNA, the CDR3 is TGCGCCAGCAGCCAAGATCCCCCGGGATTAGACGGTTATTCACCCCTCCACTTT.

V usage is TRBV12-5 and J usage is TRBJ1-1, with D uncertain. The germline V gene encodes CDR1 LGHNT and CDR2 FRNRAP. This CDR3 spans 13 amino acids. V lost 3 bases, J lost 0 bases, and 5 bases lay in between. The CDR3 sequence: CASGLTVNTEAFF. The CDR3 nucleotides are TGTGCTAGTGGTTTAACAGTGAACACTGAAGCTTTCTTT.

The rearrangement uses TRBV4-3 and TRBJ2-2; D not certain. The CDR3 length is 13 residues. CDR1 is LGHNA and CDR2 is YSLEER in the germline V gene. V shed 0 bases and J shed 4 bases, with 3 bases lying between them. The DNA of the CDR3 is TGCGCCAGCAGCCAAGACCTCACCGGGGAGCTGTTTTTT. Amino acid sequence: CASSQDLTGELFF.

The chain combines TRBV6-5 with TRBJ1-2; possibly TRBD1 for D (5 bases). The CDR3 is made up of 13 amino acids. Trimming took 7 bases from V and 7 from J, leaving 16 bases between them. Germline CDR1 is MNHEY and CDR2 is SVGAGI. In nucleotides, the CDR3 is TGTGCCAGCACCTCAACCAGGGTTCGTGGCTACACCTTC. Its protein product is CASTSTRVRGYTF.

CDR3 coding DNA: TGTGCCAGCAGTTTCTCTAGGACAGGGGCGGTCTATGGCTACACCTTC. Amino acid sequence: CASSFSRTGAVYGYTF. J is TRBJ1-2 and V is TRBV27; 9 nucleotides agree with TRBD1. Trimming removed 3 bases from V and 4 bases from J; junction bases left unmatched: 9. The germline V gene encodes CDR1 MNHEY and CDR2 SMNVEV (reference sequence). The CDR3 sequence is 16 residues long.

This chain links TRBV6-2 or TRBV6-3 with TRBJ2-5, with 11 bases identical to TRBD2. CDR1 and CDR2 (germline): MNHEY, SVGEGT. The CDR3 is made up of 15 amino acids. J was trimmed by 5 bases and V by 3 bases; bases with no gene match: 5. As DNA, the CDR3 is TGTGCCAGCAGTTATGCGACTAGCGGGAAGGAGACCCAGTACTTC. Its translation: CASSYATSGKETQYF.

This sequence joins TRBV23-1 and TRBJ1-4; possible D gene TRBD1, 6 bases. TRBV23-1 is an open reading frame whose function is uncertain. The CDR3 consists of 17 residues. V dropped 3 bases and J dropped 8 bases, with 22 bases sitting between them. This chain's CDR3 is CASSHPGGRAPWEKLFF. The CDR3 DNA reads as TGCGCCAGCAGTCACCCGGGGGGCAGGGCCCCTTGGGAAAAACTGTTTTTT.

J is TRBJ2-3 and V is TRBV4-3; 10 bases line up with TRBD1. Germline CDR1 reads LGHNA; CDR2 reads YSLEER. V trimming: 1 base; J trimming: 4 bases; junction bases outside the gene matches: 11. The CDR3 has 18 residues. The CDR3 spells CASSQGPLTGGASDTQYF. The CDR3 DNA follows: TGCGCCAGCAGCCAAGGACCCTTGACAGGGGGCGCATCAGATACGCAGTATTTT.

The rearrangement joins TRBV19 to TRBJ2-3, with 9 positions matching TRBD2. The J segment lost 1 base and the V segment lost 6 bases, leaving 14 bases of the junction unmatched. The CDR3 extends over 18 amino acids. Germline loops: CDR1 LNHDA, CDR2 SQIVND (reference sequence). The CDR3: CASRPRRGQRGGTDTQYF. In DNA, the CDR3 is TGTGCCAGTAGACCCCGGAGAGGGCAGCGGGGGGGCACAGATACGCAGTATTTT.

The V gene is TRBV5-1, the J gene TRBJ2-1, with TRBD2 matching over 8 bases. V was pared by 0 bases and J by 3 bases, with 11 bases of the junction left unmatched. Germline V CDR1 and CDR2: SGHRS, YFSETQ. The CDR3 is 18 residues long. CDR3 sequence (DNA): TGCGCCAGCAGCTTGGGGCAGGCGGGAGGCCCCCTCTACAATGAGCAGTTCTTC. It codes for CASSLGQAGGPLYNEQFF.

The V gene is TRBV25-1, the J gene TRBJ1-6; 8 bases are a match to TRBD1. The CDR3 sequence is 13 residues long. CDR1 is MGHDK, CDR2 SYGVNS, per germline. V lost 4 bases, J lost 15 bases, and 8 bases stayed unmatched. The CDR3 loop reads CASSGTQGAGLHF. In DNA, the CDR3 is TGTGCCAGCAGTGGAACCCAGGGGGCAGGCCTCCACTTT.

This clone was seen only a few times. The chain recombines TRBV29-1 with TRBJ2-1; D possibly corresponds to TRBD2 (6 bases). The CDR3 is made up of 14 amino acids. V lost 1 base to trimming and J lost 7 bases, with 14 bases between them. Germline lookup yields CDR1 SQVTM and CDR2 ANQGSEA. Here the CDR3 reads CSVEGQLSGNEQFF. The DNA of the CDR3 is TGCAGCGTTGAAGGGCAACTCAGCGGGAATGAGCAGTTCTTC.

A few counts support this clone. This chain joins TRBV7-2 and TRBJ1-4, with D perhaps matching TRBD1 (5 bases). The CDR3 length is 15 residues. The V gene's germline CDR1 is SGHTA and CDR2 FQGNSA. V shed 5 bases and J shed 8 bases, with 18 bases lying between them. The CDR3 reads CASSVQEGVGEKLFF. The DNA for the CDR3 is TGTGCCAGCAGCGTACAGGAGGGCGTTGGGGAAAAACTGTTTTTT.

The chain employs TRBV3-1 (or the pseudogene TRBV3-2) and TRBJ1-5; 7 bases align to TRBD1. The J segment lost 4 bases and the V segment lost 6 bases, leaving 6 bases of the junction unmatched. Germline loops: CDR1 LGHDT, CDR2 YNNKEL (reference sequence). This CDR3 contains 14 residues. The CDR3 sequence: CASSFGTVNQPQHF. The CDR3 region has the DNA TGTGCCAGCAGTTTCGGGACAGTGAATCAGCCCCAGCATTTT.

The chain carries TRBV2 and TRBJ1-1, with TRBD1 identical over 7 bases. The length of the CDR3 is 13 residues. Germline lookup yields CDR1 SNHLY and CDR2 FYNNEI. With V trimmed by 7 bases and J by 7 bases, 9 bases remained unmatched. CDR3 in amino acids: CASTEEGANEAFF. Written as DNA, the CDR3 is TGTGCCAGCACAGAGGAGGGGGCTAATGAAGCTTTCTTT.

In DNA, the CDR3 is TGTGCCAGCAGTGATCCAGCTCATAGCGGGACCTACAATGAGCAGTTCTTC. This translates into CASSDPAHSGTYNEQFF. This sequence joins TRBV6-1 and TRBJ2-1; the match to TRBD2 covers 8 bases. Losses at the gene ends were 3 bases for V and 2 bases for J; bases not matched to a gene: 9. The CDR3 is 17 amino acids. CDR1 and CDR2 from the germline V gene are MNHNS and SASEGT.

This chain joins TRBV5-4 and TRBJ2-4, with 12 bases that match TRBD2. The CDR3 has 16 amino acids. Germline V gene data show CDR1 as SGHNT and CDR2 as YYREEE (reference sequence). V shed 1 base, J shed 8 bases, and the junction held 7 bases outside the gene matches. The DNA of the CDR3 is TGTGCCAGCAGCTTGAGACTAGCGGGAGAGGTGGACATTCAGTACTTC. Amino acid sequence: CASSLRLAGEVDIQYF.

This clone has only a few counts. The chain links TRBV7-9 to TRBJ2-2; 8 bases match TRBD1. From germline, CDR1 is SEHNR and CDR2 FQNEAQ (reference sequence). CDR3 length: 15 amino acids. Losses at the gene ends were 1 base for V and 7 bases for J; bases not matched to a gene: 5. The CDR3: CASSLGTGSYGELFF. As DNA, the CDR3 is TGTGCCAGCAGCTTAGGGACAGGGTCATACGGGGAGCTGTTTTTT.